Below, one T cell receptor (beta chain) is given with its context. Its cognate antigen is unknown. The data were taken from a study of identical twins. Whole-study results and caveats: Abundant beta clonotypes from cord blood had fewer insertions, unlike memory repertoires, which showed none. Model-predicted out-of-frame TCR alpha sharing fell below observed values in monozygotic twins. Out-of-frame alpha sequences common to twins exhibited an excess of low generation probability.

Unique molecular identifiers were present on the cDNA, which also gained a universal primer site by template switching. TCRdb reprocessed the 5' RACE reads via MiXCR and lists one record per CDR3 protein. The data show some 330,000 distinct CDR3 sequences, 9% to 10% seen once. Trimming removed 4 bases at V and 7 bases at J, with 14 bases between. CDR1 and CDR2 from the germline V gene are KGHSH and LQKENI. The CDR3 consists of 14 residues. The rearrangement links TRBV18 to TRBJ2-4, with D unclear. The sequence was collected from a woman between 50 and 59 years old in good health. The sequencing sample was made of naive T cells sorted from blood. This CDR3 reads CASSLTVGFNIQYF. CDR3 nucleotides: TGTGCCAGCTCACTAACCGTGGGATTCAACATTCAGTACTTC.